This TCR beta chain was sequenced during a study of technical replicates of blood from several donors. This table comes from immunoSEQ multiplex PCR, and its TCRdb copy is limited to in-frame clones, with some not included. This table has 95,000 or so clones, about 95% appearing once. The CDR3 length is 13 residues. Trimming stripped 4 bases from V and 3 bases from J, with 10 bases between. Germline V gives CDR1 MGHRA, CDR2 YSYEKL. The chain employs TRBV4-1 and TRBJ2-7, with no clear D. Sample: T cells isolated from PBMCs. This clonotype was obtained from a human donor in good health. The CDR3: CASSRAKNYEQYF. In DNA form, the CDR3 reads TGCGCCAGCAGCCGGGCCAAGAACTACGAGCAGTACTTC.